This is a list of T cell receptor beta chains from one sample in a study of ipilimumab plus nivolumab after autologous stem cell transplantation. Here immunoSEQ multiplex PCR was the method, and the copy in TCRdb shows in-frame clones only, minus some. The table lists about 16,000 clones, less than 75% of them singletons. Material: PBMCs, obtained in a trial of ipilimumab plus nivolumab as post-transplant consolidation. The receptor set was obtained from a male donor with diffuse large B-cell lymphoma. Both conserved end residues are part of each CDR3. D genes are given only for firm matches. Only part of the rows carry a size: once, few, many, or a class if the clone is expanded.

d_call: TRBD2; clone_size: .; v_call: TRBV9; j_call: TRBJ2-7; cdr3_aa: CASSVAAAGAYEQYF; cdr3_nt: TGTGCCAGCAGCGTAGCGGCAGCGGGAGCCTACGAGCAGTACTTC
d_call: .; clone_size: .; v_call: TRBV6-1; j_call: TRBJ1-5; cdr3_aa: CATRRGNQPQHF; cdr3_nt: TGTGCCACCCGGCGGGGCAATCAGCCCCAGCATTTT
d_call: TRBD2; clone_size: .; v_call: TRBV5-1; j_call: TRBJ2-1; cdr3_aa: CASSSLSGSDYNEQFF; cdr3_nt: TGCGCCAGCAGCTCACTTAGCGGGAGCGACTACAATGAGCAGTTCTTC
d_call: .; clone_size: .; v_call: TRBV9; j_call: TRBJ1-2; cdr3_aa: CASSVAGSGYTF; cdr3_nt: TGTGCCAGCAGCGTAGCAGGGTCTGGCTACACCTTC
d_call: TRBD1; clone_size: many; v_call: TRBV29-1; j_call: TRBJ1-2; cdr3_aa: CSVGQGADYTF; cdr3_nt: TGCAGCGTTGGACAGGGGGCGGACTACACCTTC
d_call: .; clone_size: .; v_call: TRBV5-1; j_call: TRBJ2-7; cdr3_aa: CASSEGYAYEQYF; cdr3_nt: TGCGCCAGCAGTGAGGGCTACGCCTACGAGCAGTACTTC
d_call: .; clone_size: many; v_call: TRBV9; j_call: TRBJ1-2; cdr3_aa: CASSVGGDYGYTF; cdr3_nt: TGTGCCAGCAGCGTAGGTGGGGACTATGGCTACACCTTC
d_call: TRBD2; clone_size: .; v_call: TRBV4-2; j_call: TRBJ2-5; cdr3_aa: CASSLGRSAGEETQYF; cdr3_nt: TGTGCCAGCAGCCTCGGACGATCGGCGGGGGAAGAGACCCAGTACTTC
d_call: .; clone_size: .; v_call: TRBV28; j_call: TRBJ2-7; cdr3_aa: CASSSPAYEQYF; cdr3_nt: TGTGCCAGCAGTTCTCCAGCCTACGAGCAGTACTTC
d_call: .; clone_size: .; v_call: TRBV12-5; j_call: TRBJ2-6; cdr3_aa: CASGLVIGQIISGANVLTF; cdr3_nt: TGTGCTAGTGGTTTGGTAATCGGACAGATAATCTCTGGGGCCAACGTCCTGACTTTC
d_call: .; clone_size: .; v_call: TRBV5-5; j_call: TRBJ1-1; cdr3_aa: CASSIPAPQGKNTEAFF; cdr3_nt: TGTGCCAGCAGCATCCCGGCCCCACAGGGAAAGAACACTGAAGCTTTCTTT
d_call: TRBD1; clone_size: few; v_call: TRBV10-2; j_call: TRBJ2-7; cdr3_aa: CASSSRGTGTEQYF; cdr3_nt: TGCGCCAGCAGTTCTAGGGGGACAGGGACCGAGCAGTACTTC
d_call: .; clone_size: few; v_call: TRBV5-1; j_call: TRBJ2-1; cdr3_aa: CASSLGIGGYNEQFF; cdr3_nt: TGCGCCAGCAGCTTGGGAATAGGAGGGTACAATGAGCAGTTCTTC
d_call: .; clone_size: .; v_call: TRBV18; j_call: TRBJ1-1; cdr3_aa: CASSPGSVGTEAFF; cdr3_nt: TGTGCCAGCTCCCCAGGGTCGGTAGGCACTGAAGCTTTCTTT
d_call: .; clone_size: .; v_call: TRBV6-1; j_call: TRBJ2-1; cdr3_aa: CASSRQVYNEQFF; cdr3_nt: TGTGCCAGCAGTCGACAGGTTTACAATGAGCAGTTCTTC
d_call: .; clone_size: .; v_call: TRBV7-2; j_call: TRBJ2-2; cdr3_aa: CASSLGPAGTGELFF; cdr3_nt: TGTGCCAGCAGCCTCGGGCCCGCCGGCACCGGGGAGCTGTTTTTT
d_call: .; clone_size: few; v_call: TRBV5-4; j_call: TRBJ1-1; cdr3_aa: CASSSQDGNTEAFF; cdr3_nt: TGTGCCAGCAGCTCCCAGGACGGGAACACTGAAGCTTTCTTT
d_call: TRBD1; clone_size: .; v_call: TRBV6-5; j_call: TRBJ2-1; cdr3_aa: CASRLGQGAYNEQFF; cdr3_nt: TGTGCCAGCAGATTAGGACAGGGGGCCTACAATGAGCAGTTCTTC
d_call: .; clone_size: .; v_call: TRBV11-3; j_call: TRBJ2-7; cdr3_aa: CASSPRPQSYEQYF; cdr3_nt: TGTGCCAGCAGCCCCCGACCACAATCCTACGAGCAGTACTTC
d_call: .; clone_size: .; v_call: TRBV12-5; j_call: TRBJ2-6; cdr3_aa: CASSTSGANVLTF; cdr3_nt: TGTGCTAGTTCCACCTCTGGGGCCAACGTCCTGACTTTC
d_call: .; clone_size: .; v_call: TRBV7-2; j_call: TRBJ1-5; cdr3_aa: CASSSYSNQPQHF; cdr3_nt: TGTGCCAGCAGCTCTTATAGCAATCAGCCCCAGCATTTT
d_call: TRBD1; clone_size: .; v_call: TRBV27; j_call: TRBJ1-1; cdr3_aa: CASIADRANTEAFF; cdr3_nt: TGTGCCAGCATCGCCGACAGGGCGAACACTGAAGCTTTCTTT
d_call: TRBD1; clone_size: once; v_call: TRBV6-1; j_call: TRBJ2-2; cdr3_aa: CATYLRGRDTGELFF; cdr3_nt: TGTGCCACCTATCTCAGGGGGCGCGACACCGGGGAGCTGTTTTTT
d_call: .; clone_size: once; v_call: TRBV14; j_call: TRBJ1-4; cdr3_aa: CASSQESGEQLFF; cdr3_nt: TGTGCCAGCAGCCAAGAAAGCGGGGAACAACTGTTTTTT
d_call: TRBD2; clone_size: .; v_call: TRBV7-3; j_call: TRBJ2-1; cdr3_aa: CASSLASGSHNEQFF; cdr3_nt: TGTGCCAGCAGCTTAGCTAGCGGGTCCCACAATGAGCAGTTCTTC